The present entry profiles one TCR beta chain with its context. The sample belongs to a study of blood T cell repertoires in COVID-19. Overall study: Material from acute and convalescent COVID-19 was sourced from the United States, Italy and Spain.

The assay was immunoSEQ multiplex PCR, and TCRdb's table has in-frame clones only and misses some. The sample lists fewer than 450,000 clones; around nine tenths were seen once. The sequencing sample was made of peripheral blood. The clonotype comes from a young woman who had recovered from COVID-19.

In nucleotides, the CDR3 is TGTGCCAGCAGCCACCGGGACTCCTCCGACCATTTACTAAGCAATCAGCCCCAGCATTTT. Amino acids: CASSHRDSSDHLLSNQPQHF. V usage is TRBV14 and J usage is TRBJ1-5, with TRBD1 as a possible D gene (5 bases). In germline, CDR1 is SGHDN, CDR2 FVKESK. V was clipped by 3 bases and J by 1 base, with 25 bases between them. The CDR3 extends over 20 amino acids.